This TCR beta chain comes out of a study of T-cell reconstitution after alpha-beta-depleted transplantation in children. On this clonotype itself: Its antigen is not known.

Preparation of the TCRbeta library involved a method that used unique molecular identifiers. TCRdb ran MiXCR on the PCR reads and lists one entry per CDR3 protein. Among around 300,000 distinct CDR3 sequences, 23% were seen once, and the ten largest hold 9.5% to 13%. CDR1 is SGHAT and CDR2 is FQNNGV in the germline V gene. Trimming cost V 6 bases and J 7 bases; bases outside gene matches: 16. This CDR3 region has 17 residues. Study results and limitations: As was reported, about two months after transplant, alpha-beta T cells came from several hundred expanded graft clones.

The sequencing here drew on PBMCs, mostly from graft donor cells, taken 180 days after TCRalphabeta/CD19-depleted stem cell transplant. The sequence derives from a male patient between 5 and 17 years old who had a stem cell transplant for acute lymphoblastic leukemia, so the T cells may come from the graft donor. The chain combines TRBV11-2 with TRBJ1-5; TRBD1 aligns across 9 bases. CDR3 bases: TGTGCCAGCAGTTTTGGGCCCGGGACAGGGATCGGGCAGCCCCAGCATTTT. This codes for CASSFGPGTGIGQPQHF.